A selection of T cell receptor beta chains follows, all from one sample in a study of blood T cell repertoires in COVID-19. Clones were sequenced by immunoSEQ multiplex PCR, and TCRdb holds only the in-frame ones, with some missing. The sample carries over 250,000 clones, 85% recorded once. Sequences were obtained from peripheral blood. The receptors were sampled from a human donor in a cohort sampled during active COVID-19. CDR3s include the opening cysteine and the closing phenylalanine or tryptophan. A D gene is named only where the DNA matches it firmly. Not all rows give a size; the values are once, few, many and, for expanded clones, a class.

TRBD1	TRBV3-1/TRBV3-2	TRBJ1-2	once	CASSQKGARGGGYTF	TGTGCCAGCAGCCAAAAGGGGGCGCGTGGTGGTGGCTACACCTTC
TRBD1	TRBV3-1/TRBV3-2	TRBJ1-2	.	CASSQGTGNYGYTF	TGTGCCAGCAGCCAAGGGACAGGGAACTATGGCTACACCTTC
TRBD2	TRBV2	TRBJ2-1	.	CASSEAPGTSGTLYNEQFF	TGTGCCAGCAGTGAAGCACCTGGGACTAGCGGGACATTATACAATGAGCAGTTCTTC
.	TRBV21-1	TRBJ2-3	.	CASFLRLAVSTDTQYF	TGTGCCAGCTTCCTCCGACTAGCGGTAAGCACAGATACGCAGTATTTT
TRBD1	TRBV5-8	TRBJ2-5	.	CASSPGTERRETQYF	TGTGCCAGCAGCCCCGGGACAGAGCGTAGGGAGACCCAGTACTTC
.	TRBV28	TRBJ1-1	.	CASSHQQGFMNTEAFF	TGTGCCAGCAGCCACCAACAGGGATTCATGAACACTGAAGCTTTCTTT
TRBD2	TRBV6-6	TRBJ2-1	.	CASKAGATYNEQFF	TGTGCCAGCAAAGCGGGAGCAACCTACAATGAGCAGTTCTTC
TRBD1	TRBV27	TRBJ1-2	.	CASSKERGRDGYTF	TGTGCCAGCAGCAAAGAAAGGGGGCGCGATGGCTACACCTTC
TRBD1	TRBV29-1	TRBJ2-6	.	CSVGTGLSGANVLTF	TGCAGCGTAGGGACAGGACTCTCTGGGGCCAACGTCCTGACTTTC
TRBD2	TRBV30	TRBJ2-1	.	CAWSVMGGGGQFF	TGTGCCTGGAGTGTGATGGGCGGGGGAGGTCAGTTCTTC
TRBD2	TRBV7-9	TRBJ2-5	.	CASSLGAGGRQTQYF	TGTGCCAGCAGCTTAGGCGCGGGAGGGCGGCAGACCCAGTACTTC